This T cell receptor beta chain was recovered during a study of blood T cell repertoires in COVID-19. About the study: COVID-19 samples, acute and convalescent, were from the United States, Italy and Spain. Sources were T cells, B-cell-depleted T cells, or PBMCs; the material itself was cDNA or gDNA.

Study processing details: The assay estimated nucleated cells by amplifying reference gene primers. Repertoires were generated with immunoSEQ multiplex PCR, while TCRdb's copy carries only in-frame clones and drops some. The D gene and trimming were derived from the DNA, and the V and J assignments and clone size from that table. The repertoire holds roughly 160,000 clones, with approximately 90% as singletons. Seattle researchers signed up patients amid active infection and tracked them longitudinally. CDR3 length equals 15 residues. V lost 3 bases to trimming and J lost 6 bases, with 17 bases between them. The germline V gene encodes CDR1 GTSNPN and CDR2 SVGIG (reference sequence).

The V gene is TRBV30, the J gene TRBJ1-4, with unresolved D. Sequenced: peripheral blood. The TCR sequence derives from a woman in her 70s with COVID-19, enrolled during active disease. CDR3 sequence (DNA): TGTGCCTGGAGAGGAAGTTTCGGGGATCATGAAAAACTGTTTTTT. Its protein product is CAWRGSFGDHEKLFF.